Listed below are T cell receptor beta chains from one sample, sequenced in a study of human T cells and chemical hapten exposure. TCRdb called the RACE reads again in MiXCR, with one record for every CDR3 protein. Counted here are around 380,000 distinct CDR3 sequences, around 5% occurring once; the ten biggest clones make up under 3%. The sample here was whole blood, taken in connection with sensitization to the hapten diphenylcyclopropenone (DPC). The receptor set was obtained from a woman in her 50s with alopecia areata. Some clones in this sample may be carry-over from other donors' samples. Both conserved end residues are part of each CDR3. The order of the fields is J gene, V gene, clone size, D gene, CDR3 DNA, CDR3 protein. A D gene is named only where the DNA matches it firmly. Size is omitted from some rows. Given values are once, few, many or a class for expanded clones.

>TRBJ2-7|TRBV27|.|.
TGTGCCAGCTTACAGGGTTACGAGCAGTACTTC
CASLQGYEQYF
>TRBJ2-1|TRBV5-6|many|TRBD2
TGTGCCAGCAGCTTCCTAGCGGGGAACCTCAATGAGCAGTTCTTC
CASSFLAGNLNEQFF
>TRBJ2-1|TRBV24-1|.|TRBD1
TGTGCCACCAGTCTTCAGGGGGCGTACTACAATGAGCAGTTCTTC
CATSLQGAYYNEQFF
>TRBJ2-1|TRBV6-5|few|.
TGTGCCAGCAGTTACGGCCTCGGGACCAGCCCCACTTTCTACAATGAGCAGTTCTTC
CASSYGLGTSPTFYNEQFF
>TRBJ1-1|TRBV29-1|.|.
TGCAGCGTTACGGGGGGGGAAGCTTTCTTT
CSVTGGEAFF
>TRBJ1-2|TRBV3-1|.|.
TGTGCCAGCAGCCAAGCGGACGGGTATGGCTACACCTTC
CASSQADGYGYTF
>TRBJ2-1|TRBV27|many|TRBD2
TGTGCCAGCAGGCCGCTAGTCGATTCAGTAGCGGGGGGGCTCGGTGAGCAGTTCTTC
CASRPLVDSVAGGLGEQFF
>TRBJ2-1|TRBV12-5|.|.
TGTGCTAGTGGTTTGCCTTCCGGGCAGGAGCAGTTCTTC
CASGLPSGQEQFF
>TRBJ2-1|TRBV24-1|.|TRBD2
TGTGCCACCAGTGCCGCGGGGGGCCTGGGGAATGAGCAGTTCTTC
CATSAAGGLGNEQFF
>TRBJ1-1|TRBV6-6|few|TRBD1
TGTGCCAGCAGACCCGCCCGACAGGGAAGCACTGAAGCTTTCTTT
CASRPARQGSTEAFF
>TRBJ1-1|TRBV7-9|.|.
TGTGCCAGCAGCTTCCTTGGGGGGAGTGAAGCTTTCTTT
CASSFLGGSEAFF
>TRBJ2-3|TRBV20-1|.|TRBD2
TGCAGTGCTAGAGATAGCGGGAGGCCAGATACGCAGTATTTT
CSARDSGRPDTQYF
>TRBJ2-2|TRBV24-1|.|.
TGTGCCACCAGTGACCTGGGCTGGAACACCGGGGAGCTGTTTTTT
CATSDLGWNTGELFF
>TRBJ2-3|TRBV5-4|few|TRBD1
TGTGCCAGCAGCACCCAGACCGGACAGGGGGCGTGGGATACGCAGTATTTT
CASSTQTGQGAWDTQYF
>TRBJ2-2|TRBV5-1|many|.
TGCGCCAGCAGCGGTGCAGGTAACACCGGGGAGCTGTTTTTT
CASSGAGNTGELFF
>TRBJ2-1|TRBV29-1|many|TRBD1
TGCAGCGTCTCGGGACAGGGGGATTTTAGCGGGAGTGAGAGGGGCTCCTACAATGAGCAGTTCTTC
CSVSGQGDFSGSERGSYNEQFF
>TRBJ1-6|TRBV5-1|.|TRBD1
TGCGCCAGCAGCTCGAGGGGACAGGCAACGAATTCACCCCTCCACTTT
CASSSRGQATNSPLHF
>TRBJ1-5|TRBV6-1|.|.
TGTGCCAGCAGTGAAGGAGGGGCCGATCAGCCCCAGCATTTT
CASSEGGADQPQHF
>TRBJ1-2|TRBV28|many|.
TGTGCCAGCACCCATGCAAATGATAACTATGGCTACACCTTC
CASTHANDNYGYTF
>TRBJ1-6|TRBV12-3/TRBV12-4|few|TRBD1
TGTGCCAGCAATACGGGGACAGGGAATTCACCCCTCCACTTT
CASNTGTGNSPLHF
>TRBJ2-7|TRBV20-1|few|TRBD2
TGCAGTGCTAGAGGCCGGACTAGCGGGAGTTGGAACGAGCAGTACTTC
CSARGRTSGSWNEQYF
>TRBJ2-3|TRBV2|many|TRBD1
TGTGCCAGCAGTAGGACAGGGGTCACAGATACGCAGTATTTT
CASSRTGVTDTQYF
>TRBJ2-7|TRBV10-2|.|.
TGCGCCAGCGGTAATGGGCGGGGCTACGAGCAGTACTTC
CASGNGRGYEQYF
>TRBJ2-3|TRBV7-9|.|.
TGTGCCAGCAGCTTAGGGACTCTCGCAACCCGACCGGATACGCAGTATTTT
CASSLGTLATRPDTQYF
>TRBJ2-7|TRBV11-2|many|TRBD2
TGTGCCAGCAGCCACTGTTATTTCCGTACTCATAGCGGGGTTTACGAGCAGTACTTC
CASSHCYFRTHSGVYEQYF
>TRBJ2-2|TRBV30|many|.
TGTGCCTGGAGACCTAGTGAGGACGGGGAGCTGTTTTTT
CAWRPSEDGELFF
>TRBJ2-7|TRBV18|many|.
TGTGCCAGCTCACCATCGGGGGACGAGCAGTACTTC
CASSPSGDEQYF
>TRBJ2-1|TRBV7-9|many|.
TGTGCCAGCAGCCCCCCGGGGAGGAATGAGCAGTTCTTC
CASSPPGRNEQFF
>TRBJ1-5|TRBV4-3|few|.
TGCGCCAGCAGCCAAGTGCCAGTCTTTCAGCCCCAGCATTTT
CASSQVPVFQPQHF
>TRBJ2-7|TRBV23-1|many|.
TGCGCCAGCAGGCGGAGGGCCCTCTACGAGCAGTACTTC
CASRRRALYEQYF
>TRBJ1-5|TRBV6-2/TRBV6-3|many|.
TGTGCCAGCAGTCCAAGGCCCCTGGGAAGCAATCAGCCCCAGCATTTT
CASSPRPLGSNQPQHF
>TRBJ1-5|TRBV27|.|.
TGTGCCAGCAGTTTAGGAGGGGATGGGCAGCCCCAGCATTTT
CASSLGGDGQPQHF
>TRBJ1-3|TRBV7-9|few|.
TGTGCCAGCAGCTTAGGTCCGGAAGGAAACACCATATATTTT
CASSLGPEGNTIYF
>TRBJ2-6|TRBV6-5|many|.
TGTGCCAGCACCCAACGTGCTGGGGCCAACGTCCTGACTTTC
CASTQRAGANVLTF
>TRBJ1-5|TRBV10-3|many|TRBD1
TGTGCCATCAGTGAGAGCCAGGGGGGCGCCGAGCAGCATTTT
CAISESQGGAEQHF
>TRBJ1-4|TRBV25-1|few|.
TGTGCCAGCAGTGAAGTAGGGGAAAAACTGTTTTTT
CASSEVGEKLFF
>TRBJ2-3|TRBV20-1|many|TRBD1
TGCAGTGCCGGGACAGTCACAGATACGCAGTATTTT
CSAGTVTDTQYF
>TRBJ1-1|TRBV28|many|.
TGTGCCAGCAGTTTTTATGCAGGGAACACTGAAGCTTTCTTT
CASSFYAGNTEAFF
>TRBJ2-2|TRBV29-1|many|.
TGCAGCGCTTTATATACCGGGGAGCTGTTTTTT
CSALYTGELFF
>TRBJ2-3|TRBV18|few|TRBD2
TGTGCCAGCTCCAGACTAGCGACTAAGGATACGCAGTATTTT
CASSRLATKDTQYF
>TRBJ2-6|TRBV4-1|many|.
TGCGCCAGCGGGCGGGCAGGGTTTGTCTACTCTGGGGCCAACGTCCTGACTTTC
CASGRAGFVYSGANVLTF
>TRBJ2-5|TRBV5-1|many|TRBD2
TGCGCCAGTATGGCGGGTCTAGCGGGAGGTGGCCAAGAGACCCAGTACTTC
CASMAGLAGGGQETQYF
>TRBJ2-3|TRBV20-1|few|TRBD2
TGCAGTGCTAGAGATCTGCGGGAGTATGTAGATACGCAGTATTTT
CSARDLREYVDTQYF
>TRBJ1-1|TRBV12-3/TRBV12-4|few|.
TGTGCCAGCACCATAGACCCTGGGGCTGAAGCTTTCTTT
CASTIDPGAEAFF
>TRBJ2-3|TRBV15|many|.
TGTGCCACCAGCAGAGACAGTACTAGCACAGATACGCAGTATTTT
CATSRDSTSTDTQYF
>TRBJ1-3|TRBV12-3/TRBV12-4|many|.
TGTGCCAGCAGAGGGGGCTCTGGAAACACCATATATTTT
CASRGGSGNTIYF
>TRBJ1-1|TRBV11-3|many|TRBD1
TGTGCCAGCAGCTCGCGACAGGGGACTGAAGCTTTCTTT
CASSSRQGTEAFF
>TRBJ1-1|TRBV5-1|many|.
TGCGCCAGCAGCTTGTTCGGAGTGAACACTGAAGCTTTCTTT
CASSLFGVNTEAFF
>TRBJ2-3|TRBV9|.|.
TGTGCCAGCAGCGTAGTCGAAGGTGGCACAGATACGCAGTATTTT
CASSVVEGGTDTQYF
>TRBJ1-4|TRBV9|few|.
TGTGCCAGCAGCGTAGCGGACAGTTTCGGTGAAAAACTGTTTTTT
CASSVADSFGEKLFF
>TRBJ2-7|TRBV3-1|many|.
TGTGCCAGCAGCCAGGGACTCCACGAGCAGTACTTC
CASSQGLHEQYF
>TRBJ1-2|TRBV28|.|.
TGTGCCAGCAGCTATGACTCAGGGGATTCCCACACCTTC
CASSYDSGDSHTF
>TRBJ1-3|TRBV6-5|many|.
TGTGCCAGCAGCCAAAGGGGACATTCTGGAAACACCATATATTTT
CASSQRGHSGNTIYF
>TRBJ2-2|TRBV7-7|few|.
TGTGCCAGCAGCTTACTCGGGAACACCGGGGAGCTGTTTTTT
CASSLLGNTGELFF
>TRBJ2-7|TRBV28|many|TRBD2
TGTGCCAGCAGTACTGCTCGACTAGCGGGGCCCCCCTACGAGCAGTACTTC
CASSTARLAGPPYEQYF
>TRBJ2-7|TRBV18|many|.
TGTGCCAGCTCACCGGTCGGCGGCTACGAGCAGTACTTC
CASSPVGGYEQYF
>TRBJ1-5|TRBV21-1|many|.
TGTGGGGGGGCCAATCAGCCCCAGCATTTT
CGGANQPQHF
>TRBJ1-4|TRBV4-2|many|.
TGTGCCAGCAGCCAAGATCCCGGGACCAACCTGTTTTTT
CASSQDPGTNLFF
>TRBJ2-4|TRBV5-4|many|TRBD1
TGTGCCAGCAGCACGGGGACAGGGGCGAACGCCAAAAACATTCAGTACTTC
CASSTGTGANAKNIQYF
>TRBJ2-7|TRBV11-3|few|.
TGTGCCAGCAGCTCTGGACGGAACTCCTACGAGCAGTACTTC
CASSSGRNSYEQYF